This T cell receptor (beta chain) was sequenced for a study of T cell responses to AZD1222 COVID-19 vaccine. The table came from immunoSEQ multiplex PCR; TCRdb's copy has only in-frame clones and leaves some out. This sample yields more than 110,000 clones, of which more than 75% are seen a single time; approximately 2.8% belongs to the top ten. The CDR3 loop spans 14 amino acids. Trimming pared 6 bases from V and 3 bases from J, leaving 14 bases between. From germline, CDR1 is WSHSY and CDR2 SAAADI. The sequence came from an adult who received the AZD1222 COVID-19 vaccine. Sequenced material: peripheral blood, taken 28 days after the second AZD1222 dose. The genes are TRBV10-2 and TRBJ1-1; D is ambiguous. CDR3: CASSPVEEHTEAFF. CDR3 coding DNA: TGCGCCAGCAGCCCTGTTGAGGAGCACACTGAAGCTTTCTTT.